Below, 16 T cell receptor beta chains from the same sample are listed, as sequenced in a study of T-cell memory formation after mild COVID-19. TCRdb re-analysed the 5' RACE reads in MiXCR, keeping a single row per CDR3 protein. The data hold about 470,000 distinct CDR3 sequences, with around a sixth observed a single time. Sequences were obtained from PBMCs or a T cell subset sorted from them (not recorded which). These receptors were collected from an adult woman who had mild COVID-19 (a few samples of this study predate the infection). Cell type and time point are not known.

The chain carries TRBV7-9 and TRBJ1-3, with D possibly matching TRBD1 (6 bases). The CDR3 consists of 15 residues. Trimming removed 2 bases from V and 0 bases from J, with 8 bases in between. Looked up from germline, CDR1 is SEHNR and CDR2 is FQNEAQ (reference sequence). The CDR3 here is CASSLLGGSGNTIYF. The CDR3 region has the DNA TGTGCCAGCAGCTTATTAGGGGGCTCTGGAAACACCATATATTTT.

This clonotype has a handful of counts. The rearrangement links TRBV30 to TRBJ1-3, with D possibly being TRBD1 (5 bases). CDR3 length: 17 amino acids. Germline lookup yields CDR1 GTSNPN and CDR2 SVGIG (reference sequence). V lost 1 base and J 2 bases, leaving 18 bases between the germline ends. CDR3 nucleotides: TGTGCCTGGAGTGGAGGGGAAGGGCAGACAGCTGGAAACACCATATATTTT. Protein: CAWSGGEGQTAGNTIYF.

CDR3 region: CASSEGLTRGREAFF. CDR3 in DNA: TGTGCCAGCAGTGAAGGCCTCACGCGAGGGCGCGAAGCTTTCTTT. The rearrangement links TRBV25-1 to TRBJ1-1, with no clear D. Germline values: CDR1 MGHDK, CDR2 SYGVNS. Trimming cost V 2 bases and J 8 bases, with 18 bases left between them. The CDR3 sequence is 15 residues long.

This clonotype has a handful of counts. The chain employs TRBV9 and TRBJ1-3, with 8 bases matching TRBD1. The CDR3 extends over 16 amino acids. The V segment lost 3 bases and the J segment 3 bases; nucleotides outside the gene matches: 8. Germline CDR1 reads SGDLS; CDR2 reads YYNGEE. The CDR3 loop reads CASSARQGIGGNTIYF. The CDR3 DNA is TGTGCCAGCAGCGCGCGACAGGGGATAGGTGGAAACACCATATATTTT.

The chain uses TRBV7-6 and TRBJ2-2; the match to TRBD2 covers 11 bases. V shed 1 base, J shed 3 bases, and the junction held 4 bases outside the gene matches. The CDR3 is made up of 17 amino acids. Germline CDR1 SGHVS, CDR2 FNYEAQ. The CDR3 coding sequence is TGTGCCAGCAGCTTAGTTTCTAGCGGGAGGTACACCGGGGAGCTGTTTTTT. It codes for CASSLVSSGRYTGELFF.

The CDR3 reads CATSDARGNQPQHF. In DNA form, the CDR3 reads TGTGCCACCAGTGACGCTAGGGGGAATCAGCCCCAGCATTTT. The rearrangement links TRBV24-1 to TRBJ1-5, with D tentatively TRBD1 (6 bases). Germline lookup yields CDR1 KGHDR and CDR2 SFDVKD. Between the trimmed V and J ends, which lost 4 bases and 4 bases, there was a span of 10 bases. The CDR3 has 14 residues.

This rearrangement joins TRBV7-6 to TRBJ2-7; 7 positions agree with TRBD1. With V trimmed by 5 bases and J by 0 bases, 7 bases remained unmatched. Germline V gives CDR1 SGHVS, CDR2 FNYEAQ. The CDR3 runs 15 residues. CDR3 sequence reads: CASSETGVSSYEQYF. The CDR3 bases are TGTGCCAGCAGCGAAACAGGGGTTAGCTCCTACGAGCAGTACTTC.

The sample holds a few counts of this clonotype. The chain has TRBV6-6 and TRBJ2-7; 7 nucleotides match TRBD1. J lost 0 bases, V lost 0 bases, and 11 bases had no gene match. CDR1 and CDR2 (germline): MNHNY, SVGAGI (reference sequence). This CDR3 is 18 amino acids long. This CDR3 is CASSYSTQGSQFSYEQYF. The CDR3 nucleotides read TGTGCCAGCAGTTACTCGACACAGGGGTCTCAATTCTCCTACGAGCAGTACTTC.

This clonotype came up a few times. The chain recombines TRBV6-5 with TRBJ1-5; no clear D gene. Germline V gene sequence: CDR1 MNHEY, CDR2 SVGAGI. V lost 6 bases and J 3 bases, leaving 15 bases between the germline ends. This CDR3 is 15 amino acids long. The chain's CDR3 is CASSSSRRSNQPQHF. CDR3 DNA: TGTGCCAGCAGCTCCTCAAGGCGTTCCAATCAGCCCCAGCATTTT.

This clonotype occurred a few times. The rearrangement links TRBV20-1 to TRBJ2-7; D may be TRBD2 (6 bases). Germline V CDR1 and CDR2: DFQATT, SNEGSKA (reference sequence). The CDR3 has 16 amino acids. V was clipped by 1 base and J by 2 bases, with 18 bases between them. The CDR3 region is CSARGMRRGNTYEQYF. DNA of the CDR3: TGCAGTGCTAGAGGGATGAGACGCGGGAACACCTACGAGCAGTACTTC.

The V call is TRBV29-1, the J call TRBJ2-7; either TRBD1 or TRBD2 may supply D (5 bases each). The CDR3 loop spans 13 amino acids. In germline, CDR1 is SQVTM, CDR2 ANQGSEA. Deletions cut 5 bases from V and 0 bases from J, with 11 bases between. CDR3 sequence: CSVSVGVSYEQYF. In DNA, the CDR3 is TGCAGCGTTTCAGTGGGGGTCTCCTACGAGCAGTACTTC.

The V call is TRBV12-3 or TRBV12-4, the J call TRBJ1-4; no clear D. The CDR3 extends over 15 amino acids. The ends were cut back, 6 bases at V and 8 bases at J, with 19 bases in the middle. CDR3 region: CASSPSPGVREKLFF. CDR3 DNA: TGTGCCAGCAGCCCTTCGCCGGGTGTGAGGGAAAAACTGTTTTTT.

This clonotype showed up just a few times. J is TRBJ2-1 and V is TRBV3-1; 8 bases are shared with TRBD2. Germline CDR1 and CDR2: LGHDT and YNNKEL (reference sequence). V dropped 2 bases and J dropped 9; count of bases not matched to a gene: 6. The CDR3 covers 14 residues. Here the CDR3 DNA reads TGTGCCAGCAGCCAACCAGGACTAGCTCTTGAGCAGTTCTTC. The encoded protein is CASSQPGLALEQFF.

This chain links TRBV7-9 with TRBJ2-6; D perhaps matches TRBD2 (5 bases). Trimming took 3 bases from V and 4 from J, leaving 19 bases between them. The length of the CDR3 is 18 residues. CDR1 is SEHNR, CDR2 FQNEAQ, per germline (reference sequence). CDR3 residues: CASSFVKGLANGANVLTF. The CDR3, as DNA: TGTGCCAGCAGCTTTGTAAAGGGTTTAGCGAACGGGGCCAACGTCCTGACTTTC.

This chain links TRBV20-1 with TRBJ1-2; D gene unclear. Germline V gene lookup returns CDR1 DFQATT and CDR2 SNEGSKA (reference sequence). The CDR3 has 15 amino acids. The germline V and J ends were trimmed by 5 bases and 2 bases, with 18 bases remaining between them. CDR3 region: CSARHHLKTNYGYTF. The CDR3 bases are TGCAGTGCTCGACACCACCTTAAGACGAACTATGGCTACACCTTC.

The chain carries TRBV5-6 and TRBJ1-1; D is uncertain. This CDR3 has 13 amino acids. The germline V gene has CDR1 SGHDT and CDR2 YYEEEE. V was trimmed by 4 bases and J by 4 bases, leaving 11 bases between them. The CDR3, as DNA: TGTGCCAGCAGCGGTGAAGGCCGCACTGAAGCTTTCTTT. It encodes CASSGEGRTEAFF.